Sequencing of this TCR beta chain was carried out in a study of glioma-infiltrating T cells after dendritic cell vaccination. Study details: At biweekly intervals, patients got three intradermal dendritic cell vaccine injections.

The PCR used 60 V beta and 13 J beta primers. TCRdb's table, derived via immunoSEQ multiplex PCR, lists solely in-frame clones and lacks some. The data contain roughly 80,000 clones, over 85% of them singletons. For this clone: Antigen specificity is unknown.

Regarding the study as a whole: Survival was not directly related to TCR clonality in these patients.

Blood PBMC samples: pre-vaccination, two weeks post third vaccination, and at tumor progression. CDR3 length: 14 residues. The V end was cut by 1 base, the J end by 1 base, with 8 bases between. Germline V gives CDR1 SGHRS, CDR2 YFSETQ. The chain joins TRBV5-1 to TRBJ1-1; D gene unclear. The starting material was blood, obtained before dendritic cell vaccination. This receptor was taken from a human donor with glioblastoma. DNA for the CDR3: TGCGCCAGCAGCTTGCGTTCGGGGAACACTGAAGCTTTCTTT. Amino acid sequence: CASSLRSGNTEAFF.